This TCR beta chain stems from a study of OX40 agonist ivuxolimab in advanced cancers. This table comes from immunoSEQ multiplex PCR, and its TCRdb copy is limited to in-frame clones, with some not included. The table shows 60,000 to 75,000 clones, with more than 85% occurring only once. The sequence derives from an adult with an advanced solid tumor such as melanoma, head and neck, liver or kidney cancer. The sample was CD4+ or CD8+ T cells sorted from blood, taken in a trial of the OX40 agonist ivuxolimab.

The CDR3 nucleotides read TGTGCCAGTAGTATAGGCAGGAGACCAATTAAAAGCAATCAGCCCCAGCATTTT. It is translated as CASSIGRRPIKSNQPQHF. The chain combines TRBV19 with TRBJ1-5, with D hard to call. Germline CDR1 and CDR2: LNHDA and SQIVND (reference sequence). The ends were cut back, 1 base at V and 1 base at J, with 17 bases in the middle. The CDR3 runs 18 residues.